This T cell receptor beta chain was identified in a study of tumor-infiltrating lymphocytes in primary liver carcinoma. Study-wide context: Patients of both sexes were 30 to 69 years old. Study outcomes and limitations: Tumor-adjacent and tumor-blood pairs overlapped less than tumor region pairs did.

A constant-region primer served to make TCR beta cDNA from 500 to 550 ng total RNA. Generation of the TCR beta libraries relied on three nested multiplex PCR rounds using slightly modified ARM-PCR. Researchers ran the first two PCR rounds for approximately 9 cycles each with TRBV1-TRBV30 forward primers and a C-beta reverse primer. TCRdb used MiXCR to reprocess the multiplex PCR reads, holding one entry per CDR3 protein. The sample records roughly 330,000 distinct CDR3 sequences, roughly two thirds being singletons. The CDR3 runs to 15 residues. CDR1 SGHRS and CDR2 YFSETQ come from the germline V gene. Out of unsorted whole blood came the blood RNA, and germline DNA was extracted as well. What was collected before surgery was around 4 milliliters of peripheral blood. As to this clonotype: Its matching antigen is unknown. The junction does not match germline at one end; this may be a read error.

The source material was peripheral blood. This receptor was identified in a man aged 35-49 years with primary liver carcinoma and hepatitis B virus infection. The J gene is TRBJ2-5, the V gene TRBV5-1, with 8 bases lining up with TRBD1. CDR3: CVSSLARGLSETQYF. CDR3 DNA sequence: TGCGTCAGCAGCTTGGCCAGGGGGCTATCGGAGACCCAGTACTTC.